These 32 T cell receptor beta chains share one sample of origin, sequenced in a study of blood T cell repertoires in COVID-19. Libraries were prepared by immunoSEQ multiplex PCR; TCRdb keeps only in-frame clonotypes and omits some of them. This sample carries 90,000 or so clones, 88% of them seen once, and the ten largest clones take around 0.44%. The sample taken for sequencing was peripheral blood. These receptors were taken from a man aged 60-69 years with acute or convalescent COVID-19.

This chain uses TRBV6-5 with TRBJ1-3; TRBD1 matches 9 bases. V gave up 5 bases and J gave up 2 bases; unmatched junction bases: 1. This CDR3 region has 14 residues. Germline V lookup: CDR1 MNHEY, CDR2 SVGAGI. The CDR3 nucleotides are TGTGCCAGCAGTCGGACAGGGGCTGGAAACACCATATATTTT. This sequence encodes CASSRTGAGNTIYF.

The chain combines TRBV13 with TRBJ1-2; 8 bases agree with TRBD1. The length of the CDR3 is 18 residues. Germline CDR1 is PRHDT and CDR2 is FYEKMQ (reference sequence). With V trimmed by 0 bases and J by 4 bases, 13 bases remained unmatched. The CDR3 DNA sequence: TGTGCCAGCAGCTTAGGGGGAGCCGCGGACAGGGTGCGCTATGGCTACACCTTC. This translates into CASSLGGAADRVRYGYTF. The variable domain in full, with the rest retrieved from reference TRBV13 and TRBJ1-2, is AAGVIQSPRHLIKEKRETATLKCYPIPRHDTVYWYQQGPGQDPQFLISFYEKMQSDKGSIPDRFSAQQFSDYHSELNMSSLELGDSALYFCASSLGGAADRVRYGYTFGSGTRLTVV.

V is TRBV6-1 and J is TRBJ2-1; 9 nucleotides line up with TRBD1. Germline V gene sequence: CDR1 MNHNS, CDR2 SASEGT. With 0 bases clipped from V and 10 bases from J, the junction kept 13 bases outside the gene matches. The CDR3 sequence is 17 residues long. CDR3 in DNA: TGTGCCAGCAGTGAAGCGAGTTGGGACAGGGCTTCCCCGGAGCAGTTCTTC. This sequence encodes CASSEASWDRASPEQFF.

The rearrangement uses TRBV11-2 and TRBJ2-3; 8 positions agree with TRBD2. CDR3 size: 19 residues. V dropped 6 bases and J dropped 6; count of bases not matched to a gene: 23. Germline loops: CDR1 SGHAT, CDR2 FQNNGV. CDR3 sequence reads: CASRDPFGLYRAGADTQYF. The CDR3 bases are TGTGCCAGCAGGGATCCTTTCGGATTATATAGAGCGGGAGCCGATACGCAGTATTTT. Variable domain in full (rest from reference TRBV11-2 and TRBJ2-3): EAGVAQSPRYKIIEKRQSVAFWCNPISGHATLYWYQQILGQGPKLLIQFQNNGVVDDSQLPKDRFSAERLKGVDSTLKIQPAKLEDSAVYLCASRDPFGLYRAGADTQYFGPGTRLTVL.

The chain recombines TRBV5-8 with TRBJ2-2; 8 nucleotides align to TRBD2. The CDR3 consists of 14 residues. Germline values: CDR1 SGHTS, CDR2 YDEGEE. The trim removed 6 bases at V and 3 bases at J, leaving 4 bases unmatched. The CDR3 loop reads CASTAGGYTGELFF. As DNA, the CDR3 is TGTGCCAGCACTGCGGGGGGTTACACCGGGGAGCTGTTTTTT.

The chain carries TRBV19 and TRBJ2-7, with 11 bases matching TRBD2. From germline, CDR1 is LNHDA and CDR2 SQIVND (reference sequence). Trimming took 6 bases from V and 0 from J; bases not matched to a gene: 10. CDR3 length: 17 residues. The CDR3 region is CASSVALAGANSYEQYF. CDR3 nucleotides: TGTGCCAGTAGCGTGGCACTAGCGGGAGCGAACTCCTACGAGCAGTACTTC.

The chain recombines TRBV24-1 with TRBJ2-3; 10 positions agree with TRBD2. Trimming cost V 3 bases and J 1 base; bases outside gene matches: 6. From germline, CDR1 is KGHDR and CDR2 SFDVKD. This CDR3 has 17 amino acids. CDR3 in DNA: TGTGCCACCAGTGATCCGGCAACTAGCGGGGGCACAGATACGCAGTATTTT. Protein product: CATSDPATSGGTDTQYF.

The chain couples TRBV3-1 (or the pseudogene TRBV3-2) to TRBJ1-4, with D unclear. Looked up from germline, CDR1 is LGHDT and CDR2 is YNNKEL (reference sequence). The CDR3 length is 13 residues. V was clipped by 4 bases and J by 7 bases, with 10 bases between them. The CDR3 protein is CASSPPEAEKLFF. The CDR3 coding sequence is TGTGCCAGCAGCCCCCCGGAGGCTGAAAAACTGTTTTTT.

Of note for this clone: Other DNA sequences of this sample code for an identical CDR3. The chain carries TRBV5-1 and TRBJ2-7, with D perhaps matching TRBD1 (5 bases). This CDR3 region has 13 residues. V was shortened by 4 bases and J by 1 base, with 9 bases between the two germline ends. Germline V gene lookup returns CDR1 SGHRS and CDR2 YFSETQ. In DNA form, the CDR3 reads TGCGCCAGCAGCCCTGGACAATCCTACGAGCAGTACTTC. Translated: CASSPGQSYEQYF. The complete variable domain, with remaining parts taken from reference TRBV5-1 and TRBJ2-7, reads KAGVTQTPRYLIKTRGQQVTLSCSPISGHRSVSWYQQTPGQGLQFLFEYFSETQRNKGNFPGRFSGRQFSNSRSEMNVSTLELGDSALYLCASSPGQSYEQYFGPGTRLTVT.

This clone was seen a handful of times. The gene calls are TRBV2 and TRBJ1-2; 10 bases are a match to TRBD1. The V gene end was trimmed by 7 bases and the J gene end by 5 bases; junction bases not matched to a gene: 10. The CDR3 spans 15 residues. In germline, CDR1 is SNHLY, CDR2 FYNNEI. The CDR3 bases are TGTGCCAGCAAACCGGACAGGGGGTACTTTTATGGCTACACCTTC. This sequence encodes CASKPDRGYFYGYTF. Full variable domain (outside the CDR3, taken from reference TRBV2 and TRBJ1-2): EPEVTQTPSHQVTQMGQEVILRCVPISNHLYFYWYRQILGQKVEFLVSFYNNEISEKSEIFDDQFSVERPDGSNFTLKIRSTKLEDSAMYFCASKPDRGYFYGYTFGSGTRLTVV.

CDR3 bases: TGTGCCAGCAGTGCAACGCAAGGGACTTATCCCTACGAGCAGTACTTC. This encodes CASSATQGTYPYEQYF. This chain uses TRBV2 with TRBJ2-7; a possible D gene is TRBD2 (6 bases). Germline loops: CDR1 SNHLY, CDR2 FYNNEI. CDR3 length: 16 residues. V lost 4 bases to trimming and J lost 2 bases, with 18 bases between them.

The chain employs TRBV5-5 and TRBJ2-7; 11 bases match TRBD2. The germline V gene has CDR1 SGHKS and CDR2 YYEKEE (reference sequence). The trim removed 5 bases at V and 6 bases at J, leaving 10 bases unmatched. The CDR3 is made up of 15 amino acids. The CDR3 here is CASRDSTSGVGEQYF. Written as DNA, the CDR3 is TGTGCCAGCAGAGACTCGACTAGCGGGGTTGGCGAGCAGTACTTC.

The chain employs TRBV9 and TRBJ2-3; 10 bases line up with TRBD1. Germline V gene sequence: CDR1 SGDLS, CDR2 YYNGEE. The length of the CDR3 is 17 residues. Germline trimming cut 4 bases from V and 3 bases from J; bases unmatched to any gene: 11. The CDR3 protein is CASSPRSGTGVTDTQYF. CDR3 coding DNA: TGTGCCAGCAGCCCTAGGTCCGGGACAGGGGTAACAGATACGCAGTATTTT.

In nucleotides, the CDR3 is TGCGCCAGCAGCGGAAGCGGGGGGGCCACAGATACGCAGTATTTT. Protein: CASSGSGGATDTQYF. The V call is TRBV5-1, the J call TRBJ2-3; 10 bases line up with TRBD2. V lost 4 bases, J lost 2 bases, and 4 bases stayed unmatched. Germline V gives CDR1 SGHRS, CDR2 YFSETQ. The CDR3 sequence is 15 residues long.

The CDR3 region has the DNA TGTGCCAGCAGCACCGATGGACAGGGATTCCAAGAGACCCAGTACTTC. Translating gives CASSTDGQGFQETQYF. The chain uses TRBV7-6 and TRBJ2-5, with 8 nucleotides matching TRBD1. V trimming: 5 bases; J trimming: 1 base; junction bases outside the gene matches: 9. The CDR3 length is 16 residues. The germline V gene encodes CDR1 SGHVS and CDR2 FNYEAQ. Looking up the rest from reference TRBV7-6 and TRBJ2-5 gives the full variable domain: GAGVSQSPRYKVTKRGQDVALRCDPISGHVSLYWYRQALGQGPEFLTYFNYEAQQDKSGLPNDRFSAERPEGSISTLTIQRTEQRDSAMYRCASSTDGQGFQETQYFGPGTRLLVL.

The chain is built from TRBV4-1 and TRBJ2-7; D perhaps matches TRBD2 (6 bases). The germline V gene has CDR1 MGHRA and CDR2 YSYEKL. V was trimmed by 3 bases and J by 3 bases, leaving 21 bases between them. The CDR3 is 17 residues long. The CDR3 loop is CASSQRIDTGEVYEQYF. CDR3 nucleotide sequence: TGCGCCAGCAGCCAGCGGATAGATACCGGGGAGGTCTACGAGCAGTACTTC.

V usage is TRBV6-1 and J usage is TRBJ1-2; D unresolved. Germline V gives CDR1 MNHNS, CDR2 SASEGT. Trimming removed 1 base from V and 2 bases from J, with 11 bases in between. The CDR3 spans 15 residues. The CDR3 bases are TGTGCCAGCAGTGAAGAAGGAGGGCCAAACTATGGCTACACCTTC. Protein product: CASSEEGGPNYGYTF.

The chain is built from TRBV3-1 (or the pseudogene TRBV3-2) and TRBJ2-7, with D maybe TRBD1 (6 bases). This CDR3 is built from 13 residues. V was trimmed by 0 bases and J by 5 bases, leaving 8 bases between them. From germline, CDR1 is LGHDT and CDR2 YNNKEL (reference sequence). The CDR3 DNA reads as TGTGCCAGCAGCCAAGATCGGGACAACGAGCAGTACTTC. Translating gives CASSQDRDNEQYF.

This clone was observed once. This sequence joins TRBV7-3 and TRBJ1-1; TRBD1 might be the D (5 bases). V dropped 5 bases and J dropped 8 bases, with 12 bases sitting between them. The CDR3 covers 12 residues. Per the germline V gene, CDR1 is SGHTA and CDR2 is FQGTGA. In DNA, the CDR3 is TGTGCCAGCAGCCTTACCTCAGGGGAAGCTTTCTTT. Protein: CASSLTSGEAFF.

This clone appeared a few times. The V gene is TRBV3-1 (or the pseudogene TRBV3-2), the J gene TRBJ2-1; D is possibly TRBD2 (5 bases). The CDR3 has 15 residues. In germline, CDR1 is LGHDT, CDR2 YNNKEL (reference sequence). The V end lost 2 bases, the J end lost 6 bases, and 14 bases lay between the germline ends. CDR3 nucleotides: TGTGCCAGCAGCCAACGAGGGTCCCAGTCCAATGAGCAGTTCTTC. It yields the protein CASSQRGSQSNEQFF.

This chain links TRBV5-1 with TRBJ2-1; 7 bases align to TRBD1. Germline CDR1 and CDR2: SGHRS and YFSETQ. V shed 4 bases and J 8 bases; nucleotides not matched to a gene: 6. This CDR3 is built from 13 residues. The CDR3 nucleotides are TGCGCCAGCAGCCTGAACAGGGGATATGAGCAGTTCTTC. This encodes CASSLNRGYEQFF.

This chain uses TRBV5-1 with TRBJ2-1; 8 bases match TRBD2. V was pared by 7 bases and J by 3 bases, with 12 bases of the junction left unmatched. Germline V gives CDR1 SGHRS, CDR2 YFSETQ. The CDR3 covers 16 residues. CDR3 region: CASGLISGGNYNEQFF. The CDR3 nucleotides are TGCGCCAGCGGGTTGATAAGCGGGGGCAACTACAATGAGCAGTTCTTC.

This chain joins TRBV3-1 (or the pseudogene TRBV3-2) and TRBJ1-1; perhaps TRBD1 as D (5 bases). CDR1 LGHDT and CDR2 YNNKEL come from the germline V gene (reference sequence). V lost 0 bases and J 4 bases, leaving 12 bases between the germline ends. The CDR3 has 15 residues. CDR3 in amino acids: CASSQEGRVGTEAFF. The CDR3 DNA reads as TGTGCCAGCAGCCAAGAAGGCAGGGTCGGCACTGAAGCTTTCTTT.

This rearrangement joins TRBV6-5 to TRBJ1-2, with 8 bases aligning to TRBD1. This CDR3 comprises 13 residues. Trimming took 5 bases from V and 4 from J; bases not matched to a gene: 3. Germline V gene sequence: CDR1 MNHEY, CDR2 SVGAGI. In DNA, the CDR3 is TGTGCCAGCAGTACCGGGACAGGCTATGGCTACACCTTC. Translated: CASSTGTGYGYTF.

This clone is a singleton in its sample. The rearrangement uses TRBV30 and TRBJ1-5; no reliable D call. CDR1 and CDR2 from the germline V gene are GTSNPN and SVGIG (reference sequence). Trimming left V 0 bases short and J 2 bases short, with 11 bases between. The CDR3 covers 15 residues. The CDR3 here is CAWSVRGKRNQPQHF. Written as DNA, the CDR3 is TGTGCCTGGAGTGTACGCGGGAAGCGCAATCAGCCCCAGCATTTT.

The chain recombines TRBV30 with TRBJ2-2, with 14 bases identical to TRBD2. The CDR3 consists of 19 residues. With V trimmed by 2 bases and J by 5 bases, 13 bases remained unmatched. CDR1 GTSNPN and CDR2 SVGIG come from the germline V gene (reference sequence). The chain's CDR3 is CAWSHNRGLAGVGTGELFF. The DNA of the CDR3 is TGTGCCTGGAGTCACAACAGGGGACTAGCGGGAGTTGGGACCGGGGAGCTGTTTTTT.

The chain couples TRBV18 to TRBJ1-4; D is possibly TRBD1 (5 bases). This CDR3 is built from 14 residues. The germline V and J ends were trimmed by 2 bases and 3 bases, with 7 bases remaining between them. Germline assignment: CDR1 KGHSH and CDR2 LQKENI. The CDR3 coding sequence is TGTGCCAGCTCACCAACCAGGGCTAATGAAAAACTGTTTTTT. Amino acids: CASSPTRANEKLFF.

V and J are TRBV5-4 and TRBJ2-7; 9 positions agree with TRBD2. J lost 6 bases, V lost 0 bases, and 4 bases had no gene match. Looked up from germline, CDR1 is SGHNT and CDR2 is YYREEE (reference sequence). The CDR3 consists of 14 residues. CDR3 region: CASSLGLAGSEQYF. CDR3 nucleotide sequence: TGTGCCAGCAGCTTGGGGCTAGCGGGAAGCGAGCAGTACTTC.

This sequence joins TRBV3-1 (or the pseudogene TRBV3-2) and TRBJ2-7; possible D gene TRBD1, 5 bases. This CDR3 contains 13 residues. Trimming removed 0 bases from V and 2 bases from J, with 5 bases in between. Germline CDR1 reads LGHDT; CDR2 reads YNNKEL (reference sequence). The CDR3 coding sequence is TGTGCCAGCAGCCAAGAGGGGCCCTACGAGCAGTACTTC. Residues: CASSQEGPYEQYF.

The CDR3 loop reads CASSFEDTAEAFF. The CDR3 DNA sequence: TGTGCCAGTAGTTTCGAGGACACAGCCGAAGCTTTCTTT. The V call is TRBV19, the J call TRBJ1-1, with TRBD1 as a possible D gene (5 bases). CDR3 size: 13 residues. Trimming took off 5 bases at V and 8 bases at J, with 15 bases between the two ends. The germline gives CDR1 LNHDA, CDR2 SQIVND (reference sequence).

This clone was found a few times. V gene TRBV4-1 combines with J gene TRBJ2-7; 8 nucleotides line up with TRBD2. This CDR3 has 13 residues. Germline assignment: CDR1 MGHRA and CDR2 YSYEKL. The V segment lost 3 bases and the J segment 2 bases; nucleotides outside the gene matches: 0. The CDR3 loop reads CASSQTSAYEQYF. DNA of the CDR3: TGCGCCAGCAGCCAGACTAGCGCCTACGAGCAGTACTTC.

The chain is built from TRBV5-1 and TRBJ2-2; 10 nucleotides line up with TRBD1. Germline CDR1 and CDR2: SGHRS and YFSETQ. The CDR3 loop spans 16 amino acids. With V trimmed by 5 bases and J by 4 bases, 8 bases remained unmatched. This chain's CDR3 is CASRQTGTGVTGELFF. The DNA of the CDR3 is TGCGCCAGCAGACAGACCGGGACAGGGGTCACCGGGGAGCTGTTTTTT. The entire variable domain, with the rest obtained from reference TRBV5-1 and TRBJ2-2, is as follows: KAGVTQTPRYLIKTRGQQVTLSCSPISGHRSVSWYQQTPGQGLQFLFEYFSETQRNKGNFPGRFSGRQFSNSRSEMNVSTLELGDSALYLCASRQTGTGVTGELFFGEGSRLTVL.